This T cell receptor (beta chain) emerged from a study of blood T cell repertoires in COVID-19. Study information: PBMCs, B-cell-depleted T cells, or T cells were the source of the cDNA or gDNA that made up the material.

The CDR3 extends over 18 amino acids. The ends lost 3 bases at V and 1 base at J; junction bases unmatched: 8. CDR1 is SGHRS and CDR2 is YFSETQ in the germline V gene. As originally analysed: Scientists estimated how many nucleated cells there were by amplifying reference gene primers. The repertoire was sequenced with immunoSEQ multiplex PCR; TCRdb's copy has only in-frame clones and lacks some. V and J calls and clone size follow that table, whereas D and trimming were derived from the DNA. Of about 230,000 clones in the sample, approximately 85% were seen once. The V gene is TRBV5-1, the J gene TRBJ1-3; 12 nucleotides align to TRBD1. The TCR sequence derives from a man aged 50 to 59 with COVID-19, enrolled during active disease. Sequences were obtained from peripheral blood. The CDR3 reads CASSSGTGGSSSGNTIYF. Written as DNA, the CDR3 is TGCGCCAGCAGCTCCGGGACAGGGGGCTCCAGTTCTGGAAACACCATATATTTT.